Below, 7 T cell receptor beta chains from the same sample are listed, as sequenced in a study of a mutant IDH1 vaccine in newly diagnosed glioma. Measured with immunoSEQ multiplex PCR; TCRdb has only the in-frame clones, and not every one. The sample carries about 40,000 clones, over 80% recorded once. These receptors have no identified antigens. Time point reported: week 11, during vaccination. One vaccine dose held 300 ug of mutant IDH1 20-mer peptide and came with topical imiquimod. Sample: PBMCs, taken from a glioma patient whose treatment included an IDH1 peptide vaccine. These receptors all stem from a middle-aged man with glioma.

The chain carries TRBV2 and TRBJ2-7; the D is unclear. The germline V gene has CDR1 SNHLY and CDR2 FYNNEI. The CDR3 has 14 residues. V lost 5 bases and J lost 0, with 11 bases in between. CDR3 region: CASSQKGVSYEQYF. The CDR3 region has the DNA TGTGCCAGCAGTCAGAAAGGTGTCTCCTACGAGCAGTACTTC. The whole variable domain, filled in from reference TRBV2 and TRBJ2-7, reads EPEVTQTPSHQVTQMGQEVILRCVPISNHLYFYWYRQILGQKVEFLVSFYNNEISEKSEIFDDQFSVERPDGSNFTLKIRSTKLEDSAMYFCASSQKGVSYEQYFGPGTRLTVT.

This chain connects TRBV6-1 to TRBJ1-4; weak D call: TRBD1 (5 bases). This CDR3 is built from 13 residues. Germline V gene lookup returns CDR1 MNHNS and CDR2 SASEGT. V lost 6 bases and J 6 bases, leaving 11 bases between the germline ends. CDR3 amino acids: CASSGRADEKLFF. CDR3 in DNA: TGTGCCAGCAGCGGCAGGGCGGATGAAAAACTGTTTTTT.

This chain uses TRBV6-5 with TRBJ1-5; no firm D call. CDR3 length: 13 amino acids. Germline V gene sequence: CDR1 MNHEY, CDR2 SVGAGI. V dropped 0 bases and J dropped 4 bases, with 4 bases sitting between them. The CDR3 sequence: CASSYSRNQPQHF. DNA for the CDR3: TGTGCCAGCAGTTACTCTCGTAATCAGCCCCAGCATTTT.

This clone was detected once. This rearrangement joins TRBV7-9 to TRBJ2-7; no definite D call. This CDR3 spans 13 amino acids. Germline CDR1 SEHNR, CDR2 FQNEAQ (reference sequence). V was pared by 8 bases and J by 3 bases, with 14 bases between. In DNA form, the CDR3 reads TGTGCCAGCGGTTGGCCCGGATTCTACGAGCAGTACTTC. It translates to CASGWPGFYEQYF.

The chain carries TRBV4-3 and TRBJ1-3, with TRBD1 as a possible D gene (6 bases). The CDR3 totals 16 residues. Germline CDR1 and CDR2: LGHNA and YSLEER. V shed 0 bases and J shed 4 bases, with 13 bases lying between them. CDR3 sequence: CASSQDEGGRGNTIYF. Written as DNA, the CDR3 is TGCGCCAGCAGCCAAGACGAAGGGGGGAGAGGAAACACCATATATTTT.

The sample holds one count of this clone. The chain carries TRBV6-5 and TRBJ2-3; 8 bases line up with TRBD2. The CDR3 spans 14 residues. The trim removed 6 bases at V and 4 bases at J, leaving 6 bases unmatched. In germline, CDR1 is MNHEY, CDR2 SVGAGI. The CDR3 coding sequence is TGTGCCAGCAGGGGAGCGGGAGATGCAGATACGCAGTATTTT. Translation: CASRGAGDADTQYF.

The rearrangement links TRBV9 to TRBJ2-7; D gene uncertain. Germline values: CDR1 SGDLS, CDR2 YYNGEE. The CDR3 runs 15 residues. V was clipped by 0 bases and J by 5 bases, with 15 bases between them. The CDR3 DNA reads as TGTGCCAGCAGCGTAGCCGGCGGCTGGGGAAACGAGCAGTACTTC. Translation: CASSVAGGWGNEQYF.